The source of this T cell receptor beta chain is a study of CD8 T cells in ankylosing spondylitis (dated by TCRdb to about 2017). Study-wide context: To find TCR variants linked to disease, the study profiled T cell receptor beta repertoires in ankylosing spondylitis patients and healthy donors. In total, the full study cohort was made up of roughly 110 healthy donors and 25 to 30 ankylosing spondylitis patients. Peripheral blood samples were taken, and synovial fluid was additionally collected from ankylosing spondylitis patients.

This clonotype has a count of ten or more. Its antigen is still unknown. Per-nucleotide qualities are absent, and no much larger clonotype sits a single base away. What the authors observed across the whole study: Blood from ankylosing spondylitis patients appeared to be characterized by a TCR beta motif made up of about 8 highly homologous amino acid variants. Some of the motif variants had been reported before in the synovial fluid and blood of reactive arthritis patients, a finding that suggests common disease-initiation mechanisms. The disease-linked clones showed a CD8+ phenotype and occurred at relatively low frequencies in peripheral blood. The disease-linked clones were reported as significantly enriched in matched synovial fluid samples from ankylosing spondylitis patients.

The sequencer was an Illumina HiSeq 2500. TCR beta libraries were prepared by quantitative 5'-RACE with molecular barcodes. Processing in the source paper ran as follows. Disease-linked TCR variants were identified with a new computational method built on a probabilistic model of VDJ rearrangement. TCRdb ran its own pipeline on the public reads, namely fastp trimming at Q25 and MiXCR clone calling, and kept in-frame beta chains. Merged by CDR3 protein, the rows form single entries marked with the most common genes and DNA. The V and J calls follow TCRdb's processing rather than the paper's. This sample lists over 100,000 distinct CDR3 sequences; over 6.5% were detected once. The leading ten clones occupy more than 10% of the sample. The germline V gene (reference sequence) supplies CDR1 DFQATT and CDR2 SNEGSKA. The CDR3 spans 17 residues, from the cysteine through the phenylalanine. Of all the DNA, just the CDR3 is kept, 51 bases in frame from base 1. After removal of 3 bases from V and 4 bases from J, the junction retains 15 bases not matched to a gene.

The material sequenced was blood, either unsorted or a sorted T cell fraction (not recorded which). This receptor chain uses TRBV20-1 and TRBJ2-3; the junction holds 8 bases that match TRBD2. The source of this sequence is a male donor with ankylosing spondylitis or in good health (not recorded which). The CDR3 is CSARVLLAEHSPDTQYF. The sequence in DNA is TGCAGTGCTAGGGTTCTACTAGCGGAACATTCGCCAGATACGCAGTATTTT.